Listed here is a single T cell receptor (beta chain). These data are taken from a study of blood T cell repertoires in COVID-19. Study background: Sources were T cells, B-cell-depleted T cells, or PBMCs; the material itself was cDNA or gDNA.

Trimming took off 1 base at V and 2 bases at J, with 5 bases between the two ends. From germline, CDR1 is MDHEN and CDR2 SYDVKM. CDR3 size: 14 residues. Sequencing used immunoSEQ multiplex PCR; TCRdb keeps in-frame clones, though not all of them. This sample has tens of thousands of clones, with around 91% found just once. The sequence derives from a man aged 50-59 years with COVID-19, enrolled during active disease. Sequences were obtained from peripheral blood. This chain uses TRBV28 with TRBJ2-2; D unresolved. The CDR3 reads CASSLFQNTGELFF. CDR3 coding DNA: TGTGCCAGCAGTTTATTCCAAAACACCGGGGAGCTGTTTTTT.